The clone carrying this TCR beta chain is a singleton in its sample. Antigen unknown. The study ran its PCR with 60 Vbeta and 13 Jbeta primers. Sequencing was performed with immunoSEQ multiplex PCR; in TCRdb, only in-frame clones are kept and a portion is missing. The data hold roughly 230,000 clones, with approximately 81% observed a single time. This record belongs to a study of cytomegalovirus exposure and HLA in healthy donors. Whole-study results and caveats: 87-base-pair reads could not separate some V segments, including TRBV6-2 and TRBV6-3. Most CMV-associated TCR beta chains appeared HLA-restricted in a later analysis.

The CDR3 runs to 17 residues. Germline V gene data show CDR1 as SGHKS and CDR2 as YYEKEE (reference sequence). V shed 0 bases and J 4 bases; nucleotides not matched to a gene: 5. The receptor was derived from a girl aged 2-15 years in good health and CMV-seronegative. The chain employs TRBV5-5 and TRBJ2-5; 14 bases map to TRBD2. Sequencing input: PBMCs. The CDR3 region has the DNA TGTGCCAGCAGCTTGGGGACTAGCGGGGGGTCGGTAGAGACCCAGTACTTC. It specifies CASSLGTSGGSVETQYF.